A selection of T cell receptor beta chains follows, all from one sample in a study of T-cell memory formation after mild COVID-19. Each CDR3 protein is one row after TCRdb ran MiXCR on the 5' RACE reads. The sample lists about 560,000 distinct CDR3 sequences, roughly 17% occurring once. The sequencing input was PBMCs or a T cell subset sorted from them (not recorded which). Receptors originate from an adult woman who had mild COVID-19 (a few samples of this study predate the infection). Cell type and time point are not known. Each CDR3 is given with its conserved first and last residue. The order of the fields is CDR3 protein, CDR3 DNA, D gene, V gene, J gene, clone size. A D gene is named only where the DNA matches it firmly. For some rows the clone size is stated as once, few or many, or as a class when expanded; others skip it.

cdr3_aa: CASSGTAYNEKLFF
cdr3_nt: TGTGCCAGCAGCGGGACAGCCTATAATGAAAAACTGTTTTTT
d_call: -
v_call: TRBV9
j_call: TRBJ1-4
clone_size: -

cdr3_aa: CATSRGDRGLTEAFF
cdr3_nt: TGTGCCACCAGCAGAGGGGACAGGGGGCTCACTGAAGCTTTCTTT
d_call: TRBD1
v_call: TRBV15
j_call: TRBJ1-1
clone_size: -

cdr3_aa: CASSRVGTGELFF
cdr3_nt: TGCGCCAGCAGCCGCGTGGGCACCGGGGAGCTGTTTTTT
d_call: -
v_call: TRBV5-1
j_call: TRBJ2-2
clone_size: -

cdr3_aa: CASSESLAGAETQYF
cdr3_nt: TGTGCCAGCAGTGAATCGCTAGCGGGAGCGGAGACCCAGTACTTC
d_call: TRBD2
v_call: TRBV25-1
j_call: TRBJ2-5
clone_size: -

cdr3_aa: CASSRKTNYGYTF
cdr3_nt: TGCGCCAGCAGCCGCAAGACGAACTATGGCTACACCTTC
d_call: -
v_call: TRBV4-1
j_call: TRBJ1-2
clone_size: few

cdr3_aa: CSVEQGTHYNEQFF
cdr3_nt: TGCAGCGTTGAACAAGGGACCCACTACAATGAGCAGTTCTTC
d_call: -
v_call: TRBV29-1
j_call: TRBJ2-1
clone_size: -

cdr3_aa: CATSDYVLEKETQYF
cdr3_nt: TGTGCCACCAGTGACTACGTTCTGGAAAAAGAGACCCAGTACTTC
d_call: -
v_call: TRBV24-1
j_call: TRBJ2-5
clone_size: -

cdr3_aa: CASTSRDRGLNSPLHF
cdr3_nt: TGTGCCAGCACCTCCCGGGACAGGGGGTTAAATTCACCCCTCCACTTT
d_call: TRBD1
v_call: TRBV6-2/TRBV6-3
j_call: TRBJ1-6
clone_size: -

cdr3_aa: CASSLTDRGHYGYTF
cdr3_nt: TGTGCCAGCAGTTTAACGGACAGGGGGCACTATGGCTACACCTTC
d_call: TRBD1
v_call: TRBV12-3/TRBV12-4
j_call: TRBJ1-2
clone_size: -

cdr3_aa: CASNNPGTSGRVEQFF
cdr3_nt: TGTGCCAGCAATAATCCCGGGACTAGCGGAAGGGTTGAGCAGTTCTTC
d_call: TRBD2
v_call: TRBV28
j_call: TRBJ2-1
clone_size: few

cdr3_aa: CASSYSSLYGYTF
cdr3_nt: TGTGCCAGCAGTTACTCGTCCCTGTATGGCTACACCTTC
d_call: -
v_call: TRBV6-5
j_call: TRBJ1-2
clone_size: many

cdr3_aa: CSARLPVAGNLETQYF
cdr3_nt: TGCAGTGCTAGATTACCCGTTGCAGGTAATCTGGAGACCCAGTACTTC
d_call: -
v_call: TRBV20-1
j_call: TRBJ2-5
clone_size: few

cdr3_aa: CAMPGLAGQETQYF
cdr3_nt: TGCGCCATGCCCGGACTAGCGGGCCAAGAGACCCAGTACTTC
d_call: TRBD2
v_call: TRBV23-1
j_call: TRBJ2-5
clone_size: -

cdr3_aa: CASREGNQPQHF
cdr3_nt: TGTGCCAGCAGGGAGGGAAATCAGCCCCAGCATTTT
d_call: -
v_call: TRBV7-9
j_call: TRBJ1-5
clone_size: -

cdr3_aa: CASSLLAVGSYEQYF
cdr3_nt: TGTGCCAGCAGCTTACTAGCGGTCGGCTCCTACGAGCAGTACTTC
d_call: TRBD2
v_call: TRBV7-6
j_call: TRBJ2-7
clone_size: few

cdr3_aa: CATSAYTGDEQYF
cdr3_nt: TGTGCCACCAGTGCTTACACCGGCGATGAGCAGTACTTC
d_call: -
v_call: TRBV24-1
j_call: TRBJ2-7
clone_size: many

cdr3_aa: CASSYSTGHTTYEQYF
cdr3_nt: TGTGCCAGCAGTTACTCGACTGGACACACTACCTACGAGCAGTACTTC
d_call: -
v_call: TRBV6-5
j_call: TRBJ2-7
clone_size: few

cdr3_aa: CASSRTGTGFGQPQHF
cdr3_nt: TGTGCCAGCAGCCGTACCGGGACAGGGTTCGGTCAGCCCCAGCATTTT
d_call: TRBD1
v_call: TRBV7-9
j_call: TRBJ1-5
clone_size: -

cdr3_aa: CSVGGAGGQFF
cdr3_nt: TGCAGCGTTGGAGGGGCCGGCGGGCAGTTCTTC
d_call: -
v_call: TRBV29-1
j_call: TRBJ2-1
clone_size: -

cdr3_aa: CSVKDGGYTQYF
cdr3_nt: TGCAGCGTTAAGGATGGGGGATATACGCAGTATTTT
d_call: -
v_call: TRBV29-1
j_call: TRBJ2-3
clone_size: few

cdr3_aa: CASSWGSNTEAFF
cdr3_nt: TGTGCCAGCAGCTGGGGGTCGAACACTGAAGCTTTCTTT
d_call: -
v_call: TRBV7-9
j_call: TRBJ1-1
clone_size: few

cdr3_aa: CASSYGSGSGREEQYF
cdr3_nt: TGTGCCAGCAGTTACGGTAGCGGATCAGGGAGGGAAGAGCAGTACTTC
d_call: TRBD2
v_call: TRBV6-5
j_call: TRBJ2-7
clone_size: few

cdr3_aa: CASSQGTGEYEQYF
cdr3_nt: TGCGCCAGCAGCCAAGGGACAGGAGAATACGAGCAGTACTTC
d_call: TRBD1
v_call: TRBV4-1
j_call: TRBJ2-7
clone_size: few

cdr3_aa: CASSKQGAVNTEAFF
cdr3_nt: TGTGCCAGCAGTAAACAGGGGGCTGTTAACACTGAAGCTTTCTTT
d_call: TRBD1
v_call: TRBV6-5
j_call: TRBJ1-1
clone_size: few

cdr3_aa: CASSLVYVASTQYF
cdr3_nt: TGCGCCAGCAGCTTGGTTTATGTAGCTTCTACCCAGTACTTC
d_call: -
v_call: TRBV5-1
j_call: TRBJ2-5
clone_size: -

cdr3_aa: CASSQDNWTQYF
cdr3_nt: TGTGCCAGCAGCCAAGACAACTGGACCCAGTACTTC
d_call: -
v_call: TRBV14
j_call: TRBJ2-5
clone_size: -

cdr3_aa: CASSLRRGGWNEQFF
cdr3_nt: TGTGCCAGCAGCTTAAGACGGGGGGGCTGGAATGAGCAGTTCTTC
d_call: TRBD2
v_call: TRBV7-3
j_call: TRBJ2-1
clone_size: many

cdr3_aa: CATSVPWAGELFF
cdr3_nt: TGTGCCACCAGTGTTCCTTGGGCCGGGGAGCTGTTTTTT
d_call: -
v_call: TRBV24-1
j_call: TRBJ2-2
clone_size: few

cdr3_aa: CASRQMNTEAFF
cdr3_nt: TGTGCCAGCCGCCAGATGAACACTGAAGCTTTCTTT
d_call: -
v_call: TRBV2
j_call: TRBJ1-1
clone_size: many

cdr3_aa: CASSDPRGKGDTQYF
cdr3_nt: TGTGCCAGTAGTGACCCGCGGGGGAAGGGAGATACGCAGTATTTT
d_call: TRBD2
v_call: TRBV19
j_call: TRBJ2-3
clone_size: -

cdr3_aa: CAGGFGTQNTEAFF
cdr3_nt: TGTGCCGGGGGATTCGGGACACAGAACACTGAAGCTTTCTTT
d_call: -
v_call: TRBV12-3/TRBV12-4
j_call: TRBJ1-1
clone_size: few

cdr3_aa: CASSYWGGQPQHF
cdr3_nt: TGTGCCAGCAGCTATTGGGGGGGTCAGCCCCAGCATTTT
d_call: -
v_call: TRBV7-2
j_call: TRBJ1-5
clone_size: -

cdr3_aa: CSAHRTSSKNIQYF
cdr3_nt: TGCAGTGCTCATCGGACTAGCTCCAAAAACATTCAGTACTTC
d_call: TRBD2
v_call: TRBV20-1
j_call: TRBJ2-4
clone_size: few

cdr3_aa: CASSLDRLLGNEQFF
cdr3_nt: TGTGCCAGCAGTTTAGATAGACTACTGGGCAATGAGCAGTTCTTC
d_call: -
v_call: TRBV12-3/TRBV12-4
j_call: TRBJ2-1
clone_size: -

cdr3_aa: CASSLDLGQGYYGYTF
cdr3_nt: TGTGCCAGCAGCTTAGACTTAGGACAAGGGTACTATGGCTACACCTTC
d_call: -
v_call: TRBV7-6
j_call: TRBJ1-2
clone_size: -

cdr3_aa: CASSLTGTGGTEAFF
cdr3_nt: TGCGCCAGCAGCTTGACCGGGACAGGGGGCACTGAAGCTTTCTTT
d_call: TRBD1
v_call: TRBV5-1
j_call: TRBJ1-1
clone_size: few

cdr3_aa: CATSDQRTGALETQYF
cdr3_nt: TGTGCCACCAGTGACCAAAGGACAGGAGCTTTAGAGACCCAGTACTTC
d_call: TRBD1
v_call: TRBV24-1
j_call: TRBJ2-5
clone_size: -

cdr3_aa: CAISVTTGETQYF
cdr3_nt: TGTGCCATCAGTGTGACGACTGGGGAGACCCAGTACTTC
d_call: -
v_call: TRBV10-3
j_call: TRBJ2-5
clone_size: -

cdr3_aa: CASSGTRFSNEQFF
cdr3_nt: TGTGCCAGCTCCGGGACTAGATTTTCCAATGAGCAGTTCTTC
d_call: TRBD2
v_call: TRBV7-9
j_call: TRBJ2-1
clone_size: -

cdr3_aa: CASRSSDREVHEQYF
cdr3_nt: TGTGCCAGCAGATCGTCGGACAGGGAAGTTCACGAGCAGTACTTC
d_call: TRBD1
v_call: TRBV12-3/TRBV12-4
j_call: TRBJ2-7
clone_size: few

cdr3_aa: CASSRTRSTDTQYF
cdr3_nt: TGCGCCAGCAGCCGAACCAGGAGCACAGATACGCAGTATTTT
d_call: -
v_call: TRBV4-3
j_call: TRBJ2-3
clone_size: few

cdr3_aa: CASSYTNHRDWNYGYTF
cdr3_nt: TGTGCCAGCAGCTATACTAACCACAGGGACTGGAACTATGGCTACACCTTC
d_call: -
v_call: TRBV6-2/TRBV6-3
j_call: TRBJ1-2
clone_size: many

cdr3_aa: CASSLLPGSWGNEQFF
cdr3_nt: TGCGCCAGCAGCTTGCTACCAGGGTCGTGGGGCAATGAGCAGTTCTTC
d_call: -
v_call: TRBV5-1
j_call: TRBJ2-1
clone_size: few

cdr3_aa: CSASSGHEQYF
cdr3_nt: TGCAGTGCTAGTTCGGGTCACGAGCAGTACTTC
d_call: -
v_call: TRBV20-1
j_call: TRBJ2-7
clone_size: -